A single sample is the source of the 28 T cell receptor beta chains below, sequenced in a study of CD8 T cells in ankylosing spondylitis. Points from the study as a whole: Ankylosing spondylitis blood appeared to carry a characteristic TCR beta motif of roughly 8 highly homologous variants.

TCRdb ran MiXCR on the 5' RACE reads and lists one entry per CDR3 protein. Among under 250,000 distinct CDR3 sequences listed, about 6.7% were seen once. Their specific antigens are unknown. Sequencing was carried out using blood, either unsorted or a sorted T cell fraction (not recorded which). These receptors were collected from a male donor with ankylosing spondylitis.

This clonotype was recorded many times. The chain couples TRBV7-9 to TRBJ1-1; tentatively, D is TRBD1 (5 bases). The CDR3 has 12 amino acids. The V gene lost 8 bases and the J gene lost 8 bases, with 15 bases spanning the gap. In germline, CDR1 is SEHNR, CDR2 FQNEAQ (reference sequence). The CDR3 DNA is TGTGCCAGCCGCTACGAGGGGCTCGAAGCTTTCTTT. This codes for CASRYEGLEAFF.

This clonotype was counted ten times or more. The V call is TRBV13, the J call TRBJ1-2; TRBD1 matches at 8 bases. Germline CDR1 reads PRHDT; CDR2 reads FYEKMQ (reference sequence). This CDR3 region has 15 residues. V was pared by 2 bases and J by 4 bases, with 6 bases of the junction left unmatched. The CDR3 DNA reads TGTGCCAGCAGCTTATGGGACAGGCGCCCCTATGGCTACACCTTC. The encoded protein is CASSLWDRRPYGYTF.

This clonotype was detected many times. The V gene is TRBV12-3 or TRBV12-4, the J gene TRBJ2-1; 11 positions agree with TRBD1. The CDR3 sequence is 14 residues long. Trimming removed 5 bases from V and 8 bases from J; junction bases left unmatched: 5. Here the CDR3 reads CASSPGTGGDEQFF. The CDR3 DNA follows: TGTGCCAGCAGTCCCGGGACAGGGGGGGATGAGCAGTTCTTC.

This clonotype was detected a few times. J is TRBJ1-6 and V is TRBV4-1; D is undetermined. The V gene lost 4 bases and the J gene lost 4 bases, with 20 bases spanning the gap. Looked up from germline, CDR1 is MGHRA and CDR2 is YSYEKL. There are 18 residues in the CDR3. The CDR3 protein is CASSPTDGRPNYNSPLHF. DNA for the CDR3: TGCGCCAGCAGCCCGACGGACGGACGGCCAAATTATAATTCACCCCTCCACTTT.

Remarks on this clonotype: A much more abundant neighbour one base away suggests this may be a read error. The chain uses TRBV28 and TRBJ2-7; TRBD2 matches 8 bases. The length of the CDR3 is 14 residues. Germline V gene data show CDR1 as MDHEN and CDR2 as SYDVKM. CDR3 residues: CVSTPAGASYEQYF. CDR3 nucleotide sequence: TGTGTCAGCACCCCAGCGGGGGCCTCCTACGAGCAGTACTTC.

Only a few counts were recorded for this clonotype. This sequence joins TRBV10-1 and TRBJ2-4; D is uncertain. Germline CDR1 reads WNHNN; CDR2 reads SYGVQD (reference sequence). There are 17 residues in the CDR3. The ends were cut back, 0 bases at V and 3 bases at J, with 15 bases in the middle. The CDR3 sequence is CASSESTGCGSKNIQYF. CDR3 DNA sequence: TGCGCCAGCAGTGAGTCGACGGGTTGCGGTAGCAAAAACATTCAGTACTTC.

This clonotype was seen ten or more times. The chain carries TRBV12-3 or TRBV12-4 and TRBJ1-2; 7 bases are shared with TRBD1. V trimming: 5 bases; J trimming: 1 base; junction bases outside the gene matches: 10. This CDR3 has 16 amino acids. CDR3 loop: CASSPLGTDSNYGYTF. The CDR3 nucleotides are TGTGCCAGCAGTCCTCTCGGGACAGATAGTAACTATGGCTACACCTTC.

This clonotype was seen many times. CDR3 nucleotide sequence: TGTGCCAGCAGCTTGGAGACAGGGCCCTACAATGAGCAGTTCTTC. Encoded protein: CASSLETGPYNEQFF. This rearrangement joins TRBV11-1 to TRBJ2-1; 7 bases are shared with TRBD1. The germline V gene has CDR1 SGHAT and CDR2 FQDESV (reference sequence). The trim removed 3 bases at V and 2 bases at J, leaving 4 bases unmatched. CDR3 length: 15 residues.

In its sample, this clonotype was seen many times. The chain employs TRBV29-1 and TRBJ2-3; D is unresolved. V was shortened by 4 bases and J by 7 bases, with 15 bases between the two germline ends. The CDR3 has 13 residues. The germline V gene encodes CDR1 SQVTM and CDR2 ANQGSEA. CDR3 nucleotides: TGCAGCGTTGGGGGAAGTCCCCTTCATACGCAGTATTTT. Translated, it gives CSVGGSPLHTQYF.

The sample holds many counts of this clonotype. The gene calls are TRBV6-2 or TRBV6-3 and TRBJ1-2; D possibly corresponds to TRBD1 (6 bases). This CDR3 contains 16 residues. The germline V gene encodes CDR1 MNHEY and CDR2 SVGEGT. Deletions cut 1 base from V and 6 bases from J, with 18 bases between. The CDR3 DNA sequence: TGTGCCAGCAGTTACTATGACAGGAATTGGGGAGATGGCTACACCTTC. Protein: CASSYYDRNWGDGYTF.

This clonotype came up many times. This sequence joins TRBV27 and TRBJ2-7; D may be TRBD1 (5 bases). Germline CDR1 and CDR2: MNHEY and SMNVEV (reference sequence). The CDR3 runs to 14 residues. V lost 4 bases and J 2 bases, leaving 12 bases between the germline ends. The CDR3, as DNA: TGTGCCAGCAGTTGGGCAGGGCTTGCCTACGAGCAGTACTTC. This encodes CASSWAGLAYEQYF.

This clonotype was seen many times. The rearrangement joins TRBV27 to TRBJ2-7; D might be TRBD1 or TRBD2, each matching 5 bases. Trimming removed 3 bases at V and 1 base at J, with 10 bases between. Germline V gene data show CDR1 as MNHEY and CDR2 as SMNVEV (reference sequence). This CDR3 is 14 amino acids long. As DNA, the CDR3 is TGTGCCAGCAGTTTCCGGGACGGGTCCTACGAGCAGTACTTC. Its protein is CASSFRDGSYEQYF.

This chain uses TRBV10-3 with TRBJ2-7; TRBD1 agrees at 12 bases. J gave up 2 bases and V 3 bases, and 2 bases lay outside the gene matches. This CDR3 has 15 residues. Germline V lookup: CDR1 ENHRY, CDR2 SYGVKD. The CDR3 nucleotides are TGTGCCATCAGTGAAGGGACAGGGGGCCCCTACGAGCAGTACTTC. Its translation: CAISEGTGGPYEQYF.

This clonotype was counted at least ten times. V gene TRBV12-3 or TRBV12-4 combines with J gene TRBJ1-2, with unresolved D. There are 15 residues in the CDR3. With 5 bases removed from V and 1 base from J, the gap between germline ends came to 14 bases. CDR3 amino acids: CASSAQKRLNYGYTF. The CDR3 nucleotides read TGTGCCAGCAGTGCTCAAAAAAGGCTTAACTATGGCTACACCTTC.

In this sample, this clonotype turned up a few times. This chain uses TRBV6-2 or TRBV6-3 with TRBJ2-7, with 7 nucleotides matching TRBD2. The length of the CDR3 is 13 residues. The germline V gene has CDR1 MNHEY and CDR2 SVGEGT. J was trimmed by 6 bases and V by 5 bases; bases with no gene match: 7. The CDR3 bases are TGTGCCAGCAGTACTGGGGAGGGATTCGAGCAGTACTTC. It yields the protein CASSTGEGFEQYF.

Only a few counts were recorded for this clonotype. The chain is built from TRBV5-4 and TRBJ2-1, with 13 bases that match TRBD2. The J segment lost 15 bases and the V segment lost 0 bases, leaving 6 bases of the junction unmatched. This CDR3 region has 14 residues. Germline values: CDR1 SGHNT, CDR2 YYREEE (reference sequence). This CDR3 is CASSLAGLAGDVFF. In DNA form, the CDR3 reads TGTGCCAGCAGCTTGGCCGGACTAGCGGGAGATGTGTTCTTC.

This chain links TRBV2 with TRBJ2-3; TRBD2 aligns across 8 bases. Per germline, CDR1 SNHLY and CDR2 FYNNEI. The CDR3 spans 16 residues. J gave up 4 bases and V 3 bases, and 9 bases lay outside the gene matches. CDR3 nucleotide sequence: TGTGCCAGCAGTGAGCTGCGGGGGGTTTTACCAGATACGCAGTATTTT. This codes for CASSELRGVLPDTQYF.

This clonotype has a count of ten or more. J is TRBJ2-1 and V is TRBV6-6; D is possibly TRBD1 or TRBD2 (6 bases each). Germline lookup yields CDR1 MNHNY and CDR2 SVGAGI (reference sequence). This CDR3 is built from 12 residues. The germline V and J ends were trimmed by 8 bases and 8 bases, with 13 bases remaining between them. The CDR3 DNA reads TGTGCCAGCGGGGGGCGCTTGGATGAGCAGTTCTTC. Translation: CASGGRLDEQFF.

The J gene is TRBJ2-3, the V gene TRBV10-1; D uncertain. V was trimmed by 4 bases and J by 6 bases, leaving 5 bases between them. The germline V gene has CDR1 WNHNN and CDR2 SYGVQD (reference sequence). This CDR3 has 11 amino acids. CDR3 protein: CASSGGDTQYF. The CDR3, as DNA: TGCGCCAGCAGTGGAGGTGATACGCAGTATTTT.

This clonotype has a handful of counts. The chain is built from TRBV7-8 and TRBJ2-3; TRBD1 aligns across 8 bases. V lost 6 bases to trimming and J lost 6 bases; unmatched junction nucleotides: 17. The germline V gene has CDR1 SGHVS and CDR2 FQNEAQ. The CDR3 is 17 amino acids. This CDR3 is CASSASYSGGVRDTQYF. CDR3 sequence (DNA): TGTGCCAGCAGTGCTAGCTATTCAGGGGGCGTCAGGGATACGCAGTATTTT.

This clonotype was observed a few times. The chain links TRBV5-1 to TRBJ2-1; TRBD2 aligns across 7 bases. Germline V gives CDR1 SGHRS, CDR2 YFSETQ. The CDR3 is 15 amino acids. Trimming cost V 0 bases and J 2 bases; bases outside gene matches: 2. The CDR3 loop reads CASSLVRGAYNEQFF. The DNA for the CDR3 is TGCGCCAGCAGCTTGGTACGGGGGGCCTACAATGAGCAGTTCTTC.

Worth noting for this clonotype: Since a much larger clone is just one base distant, this may be a read error. The chain joins TRBV20-1 to TRBJ2-1; D perhaps matches TRBD2 (5 bases). With 4 bases removed from V and 6 bases from J, the gap between germline ends came to 13 bases. CDR1 DFQATT and CDR2 SNEGSKA come from the germline V gene (reference sequence). This CDR3 is built from 13 residues. The CDR3 protein is CSAMSLGSNEQFF. CDR3 DNA: TGCAGTGCTATGTCACTAGGGAGCAATGAGCAGTTCTTC.

In this sample, this clonotype turned up many times. This sequence joins TRBV5-1 and TRBJ1-1; D remains unclear. Trimming removed 0 bases from V and 0 bases from J, with 9 bases in between. The CDR3 covers 15 residues. CDR1 SGHRS and CDR2 YFSETQ come from the germline V gene. This CDR3 reads CASSLGRVLNTEAFF. DNA for the CDR3: TGCGCCAGCAGCTTGGGGAGGGTACTGAACACTGAAGCTTTCTTT. The full variable domain, its missing parts supplied by reference TRBV5-1 and TRBJ1-1, is KAGVTQTPRYLIKTRGQQVTLSCSPISGHRSVSWYQQTPGQGLQFLFEYFSETQRNKGNFPGRFSGRQFSNSRSEMNVSTLELGDSALYLCASSLGRVLNTEAFFGQGTRLTVV.

This clonotype appeared a few times. The chain carries TRBV5-1 and TRBJ1-2; a possible D gene is TRBD1 (6 bases). The CDR3 has 16 amino acids. CDR1 and CDR2 from the germline V gene are SGHRS and YFSETQ. Trimming took off 5 bases at V and 0 bases at J, with 17 bases between the two ends. CDR3 nucleotides: TGCGCCAGCAGAAGGAATTCCAGGACAGCTAACTATGGCTACACCTTC. It encodes CASRRNSRTANYGYTF.

In this sample, this clonotype turned up many times. V gene TRBV27 combines with J gene TRBJ2-3; unclear D gene. The CDR3 has 13 amino acids. CDR1 is MNHEY, CDR2 SMNVEV, per germline (reference sequence). Trimming shortened V by 3 bases and J by 6 bases, and 10 bases separated the two germline ends. As DNA, the CDR3 is TGTGCCAGCAGTTTTCCTCTTGGGGATACGCAGTATTTT. Translation: CASSFPLGDTQYF.

This clonotype was observed many times. V gene TRBV7-6 combines with J gene TRBJ1-1; D possibly corresponds to TRBD1 (6 bases). The CDR3 extends over 15 amino acids. The germline V gene encodes CDR1 SGHVS and CDR2 FNYEAQ. Between the trimmed V and J ends, which lost 1 base and 1 base, there was a span of 10 bases. The DNA for the CDR3 is TGTGCCAGCAGCTTAGATGGGGGGGCGAACACTGAAGCTTTCTTT. Translating it yields CASSLDGGANTEAFF. Using reference TRBV7-6 and TRBJ1-1 for the parts outside the CDR3, the full variable domain is GAGVSQSPRYKVTKRGQDVALRCDPISGHVSLYWYRQALGQGPEFLTYFNYEAQQDKSGLPNDRFSAERPEGSISTLTIQRTEQRDSAMYRCASSLDGGANTEAFFGQGTRLTVV.

The chain is built from TRBV4-2 and TRBJ1-3; D perhaps matches TRBD1 (5 bases). Germline CDR1 LGHNA, CDR2 YNFKEQ. The CDR3 totals 15 residues. The V and J ends lost 1 base and 1 base respectively, with 8 bases between them. Here the CDR3 reads CASSQVGVSGNTIYF. The CDR3 DNA is TGTGCCAGCAGCCAAGTAGGGGTTTCTGGAAACACCATATATTTT.

This clonotype came up many times. This sequence joins TRBV7-2 and TRBJ2-7, with 7 bases identical to TRBD2. The germline gives CDR1 SGHTA, CDR2 FQGNSA. The V segment lost 1 base and the J segment 3 bases; nucleotides outside the gene matches: 6. This CDR3 has 15 amino acids. The CDR3 nucleotides are TGTGCCAGCAGCTTAGAGGCTAGCGGATTCTACGAGCAGTACTTC. Translation gives CASSLEASGFYEQYF.